The clone carrying this T cell receptor (beta chain) was counted a few times. A much larger clonotype is one base distant, so this may be a read error. Each PCR replicate from the sorted subsets contained about 180 ng DNA, which is around 30,000 T cell genomes. Here immunoSEQ multiplex PCR was the method, and the copy in TCRdb shows in-frame clones only, minus some. The table includes about 2.1 million clones, roughly 91% detected once. This entry comes from a study of shared clonotypes between healthy human individuals. The germline CDR1 and CDR2 sequences are SGHDT and YYEEEE. V shed 3 bases and J shed 1 base, with 1 base lying between them. CDR3 size: 11 residues. CD45RO-negative cells were positively selected for CCR7, leaving out terminally differentiated effector memory CD45RA+ cells. The study drew its donors from healthy HIV-negative adults without recent acute infections or vaccinations.

The receptor was derived from a man aged 18 to 35 in good health. Some clones in this sample may be carry-over from other donors' samples. Sequenced: naive CD8+ T cells from PBMCs. This chain links TRBV5-6 with TRBJ1-1; D gene ambiguous. The CDR3 loop is CASSWNTEAFF. The DNA of the CDR3 is TGTGCCAGCAGCTGGAACACTGAAGCTTTCTTT.